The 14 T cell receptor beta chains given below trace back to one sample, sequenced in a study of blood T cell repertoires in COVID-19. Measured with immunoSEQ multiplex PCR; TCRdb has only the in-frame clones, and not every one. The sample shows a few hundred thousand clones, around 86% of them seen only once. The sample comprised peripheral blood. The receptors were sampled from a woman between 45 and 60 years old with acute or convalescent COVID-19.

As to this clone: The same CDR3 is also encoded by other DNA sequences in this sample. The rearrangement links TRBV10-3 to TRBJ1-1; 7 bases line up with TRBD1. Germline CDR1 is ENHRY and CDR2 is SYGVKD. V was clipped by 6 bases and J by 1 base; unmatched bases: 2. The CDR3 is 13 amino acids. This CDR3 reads CAIRGTENTEAFF. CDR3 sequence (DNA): TGTGCCATCAGGGGGACAGAGAACACTGAAGCTTTCTTT.

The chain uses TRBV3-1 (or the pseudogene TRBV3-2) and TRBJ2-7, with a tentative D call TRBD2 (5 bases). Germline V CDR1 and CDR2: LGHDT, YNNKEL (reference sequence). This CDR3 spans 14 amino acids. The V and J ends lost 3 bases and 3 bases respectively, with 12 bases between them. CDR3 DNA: TGTGCCAGCAGCCAGGTAGGGAGAGACTACGAGCAGTACTTC. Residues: CASSQVGRDYEQYF.

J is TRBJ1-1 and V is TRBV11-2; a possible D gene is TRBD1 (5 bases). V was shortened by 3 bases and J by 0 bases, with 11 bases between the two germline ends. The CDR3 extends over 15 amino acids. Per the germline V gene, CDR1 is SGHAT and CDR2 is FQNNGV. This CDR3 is CASSLQSGLNTEAFF. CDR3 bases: TGTGCCAGCAGCTTGCAATCAGGGCTGAACACTGAAGCTTTCTTT.

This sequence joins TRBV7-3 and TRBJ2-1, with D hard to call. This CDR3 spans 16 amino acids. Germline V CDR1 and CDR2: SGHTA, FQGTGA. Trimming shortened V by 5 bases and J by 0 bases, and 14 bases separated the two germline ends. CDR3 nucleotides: TGTGCCAGCAGCCCCCACGCTACTCTCTCCTACAATGAGCAGTTCTTC. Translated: CASSPHATLSYNEQFF.

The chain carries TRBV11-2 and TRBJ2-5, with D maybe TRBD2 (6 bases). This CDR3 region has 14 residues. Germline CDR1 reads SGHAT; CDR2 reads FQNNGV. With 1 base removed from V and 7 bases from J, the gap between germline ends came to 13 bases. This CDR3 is CASSLAGAEPTQYF. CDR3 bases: TGTGCCAGCAGCTTAGCGGGAGCTGAGCCGACCCAGTACTTC. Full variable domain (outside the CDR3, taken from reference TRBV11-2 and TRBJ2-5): EAGVAQSPRYKIIEKRQSVAFWCNPISGHATLYWYQQILGQGPKLLIQFQNNGVVDDSQLPKDRFSAERLKGVDSTLKIQPAKLEDSAVYLCASSLAGAEPTQYFGPGTRLLVL.

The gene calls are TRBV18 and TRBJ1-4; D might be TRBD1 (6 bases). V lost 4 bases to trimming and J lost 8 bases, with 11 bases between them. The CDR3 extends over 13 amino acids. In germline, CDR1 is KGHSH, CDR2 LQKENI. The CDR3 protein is CASSLGQPEKLFF. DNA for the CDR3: TGTGCCAGCTCACTCGGACAGCCGGAAAAACTGTTTTTT. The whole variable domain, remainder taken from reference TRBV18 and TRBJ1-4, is NAGVMQNPRHLVRRRGQEARLRCSPMKGHSHVYWYRQLPEEGLKFMVYLQKENIIDESGMPKERFSAEFPKEGPSILRIQQVVRGDSAAYFCASSLGQPEKLFFGSGTQLSVL.

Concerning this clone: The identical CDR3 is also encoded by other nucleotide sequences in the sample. This CDR3 is CASSLGQGGEKLFF. As DNA, the CDR3 is TGTGCCAGCAGCTTAGGACAGGGGGGCGAAAAACTGTTTTTT. The chain is built from TRBV5-4 and TRBJ1-4; 10 bases are a match to TRBD1. CDR1 is SGHNT and CDR2 is YYREEE in the germline V gene (reference sequence). The CDR3 consists of 14 residues. Trimming took 2 bases from V and 8 from J; bases not matched to a gene: 3.

CDR3 DNA: TGTGCCAGCACCCCCGCGGGGTTCGAGGAAAAACTGTTTTTT. Amino acids: CASTPAGFEEKLFF. The chain employs TRBV11-2 and TRBJ1-4, with no clear D. V was trimmed by 7 bases and J by 8 bases, leaving 17 bases between them. The V gene's germline CDR1 is SGHAT and CDR2 FQNNGV. The CDR3 sequence is 14 residues long. The whole variable domain, filled in from reference TRBV11-2 and TRBJ1-4, reads EAGVAQSPRYKIIEKRQSVAFWCNPISGHATLYWYQQILGQGPKLLIQFQNNGVVDDSQLPKDRFSAERLKGVDSTLKIQPAKLEDSAVYLCASTPAGFEEKLFFGSGTQLSVL.

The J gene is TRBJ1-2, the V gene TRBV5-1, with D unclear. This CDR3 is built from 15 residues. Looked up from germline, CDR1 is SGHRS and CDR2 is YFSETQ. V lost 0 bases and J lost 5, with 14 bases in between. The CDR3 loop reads CASSLERRAPYGYTF. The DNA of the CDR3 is TGCGCCAGCAGCTTGGAGCGGCGGGCACCGTATGGCTACACCTTC. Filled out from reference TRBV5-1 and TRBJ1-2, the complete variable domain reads KAGVTQTPRYLIKTRGQQVTLSCSPISGHRSVSWYQQTPGQGLQFLFEYFSETQRNKGNFPGRFSGRQFSNSRSEMNVSTLELGDSALYLCASSLERRAPYGYTFGSGTRLTVV.

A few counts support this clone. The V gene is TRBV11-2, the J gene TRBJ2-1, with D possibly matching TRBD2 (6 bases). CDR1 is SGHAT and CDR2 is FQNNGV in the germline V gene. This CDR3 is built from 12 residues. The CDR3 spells CVSGNGGNEQFF. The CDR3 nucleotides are TGTGTCTCAGGGAACGGGGGCAATGAGCAGTTCTTC.

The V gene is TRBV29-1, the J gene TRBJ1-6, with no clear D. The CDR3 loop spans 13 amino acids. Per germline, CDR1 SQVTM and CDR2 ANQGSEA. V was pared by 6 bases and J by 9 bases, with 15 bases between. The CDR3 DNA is TGCAGCGTACAGCACCCCTTGGGTTCACCCCTCCACTTT. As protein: CSVQHPLGSPLHF. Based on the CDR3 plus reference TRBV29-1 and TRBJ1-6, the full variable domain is SAVISQKPSRDICQRGTSLTIQCQVDSQVTMMFWYRQQPGQSLTLIATANQGSEATYESGFVIDKFPISRPNLTFSTLTVSNMSPEDSSIYLCSVQHPLGSPLHFGNGTRLTVT.

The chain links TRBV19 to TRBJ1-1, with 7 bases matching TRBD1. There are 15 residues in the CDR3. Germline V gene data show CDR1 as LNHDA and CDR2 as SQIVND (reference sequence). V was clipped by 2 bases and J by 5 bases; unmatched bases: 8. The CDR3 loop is CASSIIGRGLTEAFF. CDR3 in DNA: TGTGCCAGTAGTATAATAGGCAGGGGGTTAACTGAAGCTTTCTTT.

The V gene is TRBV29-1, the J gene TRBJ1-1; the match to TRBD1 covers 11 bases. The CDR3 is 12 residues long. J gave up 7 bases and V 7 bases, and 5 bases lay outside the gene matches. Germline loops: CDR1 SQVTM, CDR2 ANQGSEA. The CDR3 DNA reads TGCAGCGAGGGGACAGGGGGAAGTGAAGCTTTCTTT. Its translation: CSEGTGGSEAFF.

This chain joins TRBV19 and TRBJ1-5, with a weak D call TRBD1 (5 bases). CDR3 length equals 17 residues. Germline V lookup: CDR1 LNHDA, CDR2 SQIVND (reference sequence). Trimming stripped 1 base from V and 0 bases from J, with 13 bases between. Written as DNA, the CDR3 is TGTGCCAGTAGTATAGCCTGGCAGGGTTCTAGCAATCAGCCCCAGCATTTT. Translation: CASSIAWQGSSNQPQHF.